The 14 T cell receptor beta chains listed next were all sequenced from one sample in a study of T-cell reconstitution after alpha-beta-depleted transplantation in children. The authors prepared the TCRbeta library with unique molecular identifiers. TCRdb fed the PCR reads into MiXCR, producing one record per CDR3 protein. Of about 360,000 distinct CDR3 sequences in the sample, 13% were seen once. This material consisted of PBMCs, taken from the stem cell graft. The receptors stem from a human donor who donated a stem cell graft to a child with Fanconi anemia.

This rearrangement joins TRBV6-2 or TRBV6-3 to TRBJ2-1; TRBD2 agrees at 9 bases. This CDR3 is built from 17 residues. Per germline, CDR1 MNHEY and CDR2 SVGEGT. The V gene end was trimmed by 0 bases and the J gene end by 5 bases; junction bases not matched to a gene: 8. CDR3 coding DNA: TGTGCCAGCAGTTACTCGAGGGAAGCGGGGGGTCACAATGAGCAGTTCTTC. It specifies CASSYSREAGGHNEQFF.

The rearrangement uses TRBV12-3 or TRBV12-4 and TRBJ1-5; the D is unclear. The V end was cut by 3 bases, the J end by 6 bases, with 6 bases between. The CDR3 loop spans 12 amino acids. CDR3 sequence (DNA): TGTGCCAGCAGTTTGAGACCTCAGCCCCAGCATTTT. Amino acid sequence: CASSLRPQPQHF.

The chain uses TRBV12-3 or TRBV12-4 and TRBJ1-1; D ambiguous. The CDR3 extends over 14 amino acids. The V and J ends lost 3 bases and 3 bases respectively, with 11 bases between them. The chain's CDR3 is CASSFPGSDTEAFF. The CDR3 DNA reads as TGTGCCAGCAGTTTTCCGGGTTCGGACACTGAAGCTTTCTTT.

Worth noting for this clonotype: Without the conserved terminal phenylalanine or tryptophan, this CDR3 likely stems from a read error. The CDR3 sequence: CASSLSGTAEEYGYTS. CDR3 coding DNA: TGCGCCAGCAGCTTATCCGGGACAGCGGAGGAGTATGGCTACACCTCC. The chain recombines TRBV5-1 with TRBJ1-2; 7 bases match TRBD1. CDR1 and CDR2 from the germline V gene are SGHRS and YFSETQ. The J segment lost 5 bases and the V segment lost 2 bases, leaving 12 bases of the junction unmatched. This CDR3 is 16 amino acids long.

This clonotype was seen at least ten times. This sequence joins TRBV2 and TRBJ2-3, with 8 bases identical to TRBD2. Germline CDR1 SNHLY, CDR2 FYNNEI. J was trimmed by 7 bases and V by 8 bases; bases with no gene match: 11. This CDR3 is built from 14 residues. The CDR3: CASQAAGVENTQYF. The CDR3 coding sequence is TGTGCCAGCCAGGCAGCGGGGGTAGAGAATACGCAGTATTTT.

This chain connects TRBV10-3 to TRBJ1-2; D is unresolved. The CDR3 has 12 residues. CDR1 and CDR2 from the germline V gene are ENHRY and SYGVKD. V was trimmed by 0 bases and J by 6 bases, leaving 5 bases between them. CDR3 loop: CAISESADGYTF. CDR3 DNA: TGTGCCATCAGTGAGTCGGCGGATGGCTACACCTTC.

In this sample, this clonotype turned up many times. The chain links TRBV10-1 to TRBJ2-2, with D unresolved. The CDR3 is 12 residues long. Germline CDR1 is WNHNN and CDR2 is SYGVQD (reference sequence). The germline V and J ends were trimmed by 2 bases and 2 bases, with 0 bases remaining between them. CDR3 sequence reads: CASSENTGELFF. The CDR3 DNA reads TGCGCCAGCAGTGAGAACACCGGGGAGCTGTTTTTT.

This clonotype has a count of ten or more. The chain employs TRBV5-6 and TRBJ2-1; TRBD2 matches at 8 bases. CDR3 length: 16 residues. Germline CDR1 and CDR2: SGHDT and YYEEEE. J lost 4 bases, V lost 0 bases, and 6 bases had no gene match. This CDR3 reads CASSLVVAGPYNEQFF. In DNA form, the CDR3 reads TGTGCCAGCAGCTTGGTGGTAGCGGGGCCTTACAATGAGCAGTTCTTC.

The chain links TRBV11-2 to TRBJ2-5; the match to TRBD2 covers 12 bases. The germline V gene encodes CDR1 SGHAT and CDR2 FQNNGV. The V and J ends lost 4 bases and 10 bases, in that order; junction bases with no gene match: 4. CDR3 length: 13 residues. The DNA of the CDR3 is TGTGCCAGCAGCTCTTGGACTAGCGGGAACCAGTACTTC. Protein: CASSSWTSGNQYF.

The V and J genes are TRBV3-1 and TRBJ2-1, with 7 bases fitting TRBD1. With V trimmed by 0 bases and J by 8 bases, 13 bases remained unmatched. CDR1 and CDR2 (germline): LGHDT, YNNKEL (reference sequence). There are 17 residues in the CDR3. CDR3 amino acids: CASSQEIPGQSRDEQFF. CDR3 coding DNA: TGTGCCAGCAGCCAAGAAATCCCGGGACAGTCGAGGGATGAGCAGTTCTTC.

The chain carries TRBV6-5 and TRBJ2-3; TRBD1 matches at 7 bases. The J segment lost 4 bases and the V segment lost 1 base, leaving 2 bases of the junction unmatched. Germline CDR1 and CDR2: MNHEY and SVGAGI. The CDR3 has 14 residues. Here the CDR3 reads CASSYLQGPDTQYF. The CDR3 bases are TGTGCCAGCAGTTACTTACAGGGGCCAGATACGCAGTATTTT.

The table lists this clonotype with a few counts. In DNA, the CDR3 is TGCGCCAGCAGCAAGGGACAGCAAGAGACCCAGTACTTC. This gives the protein CASSKGQQETQYF. V and J are TRBV5-1 and TRBJ2-5, with 7 bases matching TRBD1. This CDR3 is built from 13 residues. Per the germline V gene, CDR1 is SGHRS and CDR2 is YFSETQ. Trimming removed 4 bases from V and 2 bases from J; junction bases left unmatched: 2.

As regards this clonotype: A much bigger clone sits one base away, suggesting this may be a read error. The conserved phenylalanine or tryptophan is not found at the CDR3 terminus, so this likely reflects a read error. The chain has TRBV5-5 and TRBJ1-1; no firm D call. V lost 0 bases and J 4 bases, leaving 7 bases between the germline ends. From germline, CDR1 is SGHKS and CDR2 YYEKEE (reference sequence). The CDR3 extends over 13 amino acids. The CDR3 sequence is CASSLGPTTEAFY. CDR3 nucleotide sequence: TGTGCCAGCAGCTTGGGGCCCACCACTGAAGCTTTCTAT.

The chain couples TRBV6-2 or TRBV6-3 to TRBJ1-2; perhaps TRBD1 as D (6 bases). The CDR3 spans 14 residues. Germline V lookup: CDR1 MNHEY, CDR2 SVGEGT. With 5 bases removed from V and 5 bases from J, the gap between germline ends came to 15 bases. CDR3 sequence reads: CASSRLGADYGYTF. Written as DNA, the CDR3 is TGTGCCAGCAGTCGGCTGGGGGCGGATTATGGCTACACCTTC.